Shown below are 14 T cell receptor beta chains from a single sample sequenced in a study of shared T cell receptors in the human thymus. Clones were sequenced by immunoSEQ multiplex PCR, and TCRdb holds only the in-frame ones, with some missing. The sample consists of 500,000 to 550,000 clones, around 82% of them appearing once. These data were likewise used in another study, on human thymus T cells.

The sample comprised thymocytes. These TCRs come from a boy in the first two years of life with a congenital heart defect.

This clone was seen once. V gene TRBV14 combines with J gene TRBJ1-4; D unresolved. This CDR3 is built from 14 residues. CDR1 is SGHDN and CDR2 is FVKESK in the germline V gene. V was shortened by 5 bases and J by 4 bases, with 11 bases between the two germline ends. The CDR3 protein is CASSEYSVNEKLFF. Written as DNA, the CDR3 is TGTGCCAGCAGCGAATACTCGGTTAATGAAAAACTGTTTTTT.

The CDR3 sequence: CASSEVVARTGELFF. The DNA of the CDR3 is TGCGCCAGCAGTGAGGTGGTAGCAAGGACCGGGGAGCTGTTTTTT. This rearrangement joins TRBV10-1 to TRBJ2-2; D not resolved. The CDR3 contains 15 residues. The germline CDR1 and CDR2 sequences are WNHNN and SYGVQD (reference sequence). The ends were cut back, 2 bases at V and 5 bases at J, with 12 bases in the middle.

This clone was picked up one time. This chain connects TRBV6-6 to TRBJ2-7; the match to TRBD1 covers 7 bases. The CDR3 sequence is 14 residues long. V gave up 8 bases and J gave up 0 bases; unmatched junction bases: 7. Per the germline V gene, CDR1 is MNHNY and CDR2 is SVGAGI (reference sequence). CDR3 coding DNA: TGTGCCAGCTCCCCACAGGGGAGCTCCTACGAGCAGTACTTC. Amino acid sequence: CASSPQGSSYEQYF.

This chain joins TRBV5-4 and TRBJ2-1; TRBD2 is a possible D gene (5 bases). Per germline, CDR1 SGHNT and CDR2 YYREEE (reference sequence). V shed 2 bases and J shed 4 bases, with 13 bases lying between them. This CDR3 has 15 residues. The DNA of the CDR3 is TGTGCCAGCAGCTTTAGCGAGAGGATGTACAATGAGCAGTTCTTC. It codes for CASSFSERMYNEQFF.

V is TRBV5-6 and J is TRBJ2-4; 8 bases align to TRBD1. The CDR3 spans 17 residues. With 5 bases clipped from V and 0 bases from J, the junction kept 10 bases outside the gene matches. The germline V gene has CDR1 SGHDT and CDR2 YYEEEE. DNA for the CDR3: TGTGCCAGCAGTACCCTCCGGGACAGGCTAGCCAAAAACATTCAGTACTTC. Amino acid sequence: CASSTLRDRLAKNIQYF.

J is TRBJ2-7 and V is TRBV4-1; weak D call: TRBD2 (7 bases). Germline loops: CDR1 MGHRA, CDR2 YSYEKL. There are 16 residues in the CDR3. V was cut by 4 bases and J by 2 bases, with 18 bases left in between. The CDR3 loop reads CASSPAPRGGPYEQYF. In DNA form, the CDR3 reads TGCGCCAGCAGCCCCGCTCCCAGGGGAGGGCCCTACGAGCAGTACTTC.

V usage is TRBV6-5 and J usage is TRBJ2-2; a possible D gene is TRBD1 (6 bases). The CDR3 totals 16 residues. V was cut by 2 bases and J by 3 bases, with 13 bases left in between. The germline gives CDR1 MNHEY, CDR2 SVGAGI. Here the CDR3 DNA reads TGTGCCAGCAGTTACGGGGGCAGGGAAGACACCGGGGAGCTGTTTTTT. Protein sequence: CASSYGGREDTGELFF.

The chain recombines TRBV2 with TRBJ2-6; possible D gene TRBD1, 6 bases. The germline V gene encodes CDR1 SNHLY and CDR2 FYNNEI. The CDR3 has 16 amino acids. V was shortened by 7 bases and J by 0 bases, with 13 bases between the two germline ends. CDR3 DNA sequence: TGTGCCAGCACCAGACAGGCGTCCTCTGGGGCCAACGTCCTGACTTTC. This gives the protein CASTRQASSGANVLTF.

The chain carries TRBV4-1 and TRBJ2-2, with no clear D. The ends were cut back, 4 bases at V and 2 bases at J, with 14 bases in the middle. Looked up from germline, CDR1 is MGHRA and CDR2 is YSYEKL. The CDR3 has 16 amino acids. This CDR3 is CASSPRLSGNTGELFF. In DNA, the CDR3 is TGCGCCAGCAGCCCCCGACTGTCCGGCAACACCGGGGAGCTGTTTTTT.

The V and J genes are TRBV12-5 and TRBJ1-1; TRBD1 aligns across 7 bases. Germline V CDR1 and CDR2: LGHNT, FRNRAP. The CDR3 length is 18 residues. Trimming took 7 bases from V and 4 from J; bases not matched to a gene: 21. The CDR3 nucleotides are TGTGCTAGTGCCCCATCGGGGCAAAGACAGGGATGGGGCACTGAAGCTTTCTTT. It translates to CASAPSGQRQGWGTEAFF.

The chain carries TRBV4-3 and TRBJ2-5; D perhaps matches TRBD1 (5 bases). Germline-derived CDR1 and CDR2 are LGHNA and YSLEER. The CDR3 runs to 17 residues. V was clipped by 3 bases and J by 1 base, with 18 bases between them. CDR3 bases: TGCGCCAGCAGCCACCATATAGGGGAATTCCCCCAAGAGACCCAGTACTTC. The encoded protein is CASSHHIGEFPQETQYF.

This clone was counted between two and nine times. The chain recombines TRBV11-2 with TRBJ2-3; TRBD2 agrees at 12 bases. V lost 5 bases, J lost 0 bases, and 3 bases stayed unmatched. The CDR3 runs 16 residues. Germline loops: CDR1 SGHAT, CDR2 FQNNGV. Written as DNA, the CDR3 is TGTGCCAGCAGCCCCGGGACTAGCGGGAGCACAGATACGCAGTATTTT. Protein product: CASSPGTSGSTDTQYF.

The gene calls are TRBV10-3 and TRBJ2-5; D is perhaps TRBD2 (5 bases). Germline V gives CDR1 ENHRY, CDR2 SYGVKD. The CDR3 extends over 15 amino acids. The V end was cut by 8 bases, the J end by 5 bases, with 21 bases between. The CDR3 loop reads CAIASAPGVAETQYF. CDR3 nucleotides: TGTGCCATCGCCTCTGCCCCCGGGGTCGCGGAGACCCAGTACTTC.

The gene calls are TRBV4-1 and TRBJ1-4; TRBD1 aligns across 8 bases. Germline-derived CDR1 and CDR2 are MGHRA and YSYEKL. The CDR3 extends over 13 amino acids. Trimming at V came to 4 bases and at J to 8 bases, leaving 3 bases not matched to a gene. CDR3 bases: TGCGCCAGCAGCCTGACAGGGGAAGAAAAACTGTTTTTT. Translated, it gives CASSLTGEEKLFF.